This entry lists 2 T cell receptor beta chains sequenced from one sample in a study of blood T cell repertoires in COVID-19. Sequencing was performed with immunoSEQ multiplex PCR; in TCRdb, only in-frame clones are kept and a portion is missing. The repertoire holds approximately 250,000 clones, with around four fifths as singletons. Sequencing used peripheral blood. These receptors came from a woman aged 55-69 years with active or convalescent COVID-19.

The chain recombines TRBV5-1 with TRBJ2-2; a weak D match, TRBD2 (5 bases). The CDR3 extends over 15 amino acids. V was clipped by 7 bases and J by 0 bases, with 13 bases between them. Germline CDR1 and CDR2: SGHRS and YFSETQ. The CDR3 coding sequence is TGCGCCAGCGGTTGGGAGAGTTCGAACACCGGGGAGCTGTTTTTT. It is translated as CASGWESSNTGELFF. The full variable domain, with the rest looked up from reference TRBV5-1 and TRBJ2-2, is KAGVTQTPRYLIKTRGQQVTLSCSPISGHRSVSWYQQTPGQGLQFLFEYFSETQRNKGNFPGRFSGRQFSNSRSEMNVSTLELGDSALYLCASGWESSNTGELFFGEGSRLTVL.

The chain has TRBV28 and TRBJ2-4, with a weak D call TRBD1 (6 bases). The V gene lost 5 bases and the J gene lost 1 base, with 27 bases spanning the gap. The germline CDR1 and CDR2 sequences are MDHEN and SYDVKM. The CDR3 extends over 20 amino acids. CDR3 coding DNA: TGTGCCAGCAGTCTCCCGGCCAGGGGTAGAGGTGCCGGTGCCAAAAACATTCAGTACTTC. Translated, it gives CASSLPARGRGAGAKNIQYF.